The 5 T cell receptor beta chains in this list originate from one sample, sequenced in a study of identical twins. TCRdb reprocessed the 5' RACE reads via MiXCR and lists one record per CDR3 protein. The sample gives around 240,000 distinct CDR3 sequences, over 9.5% of which show up once; 8% to 10% is in the top ten. The sequencing sample was made of memory T cells sorted from blood. These receptors all stem from a man aged 50 to 60 in good health.

The V gene is TRBV29-1, the J gene TRBJ1-1, with a possible D match to TRBD1 (6 bases). This CDR3 contains 13 residues. Germline V CDR1 and CDR2: SQVTM, ANQGSEA. V was cut by 3 bases and J by 10 bases, with 18 bases left in between. The DNA for the CDR3 is TGCAGCGTTGAGGCTTCTTCGACAGGATCAGCTTTCTTT. It is translated as CSVEASSTGSAFF.

Ten or more counts support this clonotype. The rearrangement uses TRBV20-1 and TRBJ1-2; the match to TRBD1 covers 8 bases. Germline values: CDR1 DFQATT, CDR2 SNEGSKA (reference sequence). Trimming at V came to 1 base and at J to 1 base, leaving 8 bases not matched to a gene. The CDR3 covers 16 residues. The CDR3 bases are TGCAGTGCTAGAGCCCTGGCAGGGGGCGGTAACTATGGCTACACCTTC. Translated, it gives CSARALAGGGNYGYTF.

There are many counts of this clonotype. A read error may produce the germline difference seen at one junction end. The chain couples TRBV12-3 or TRBV12-4 to TRBJ2-5, with a weak D call TRBD1 (5 bases). The CDR3 loop spans 16 amino acids. This CDR3 is CASSLEARANQETQYF. The CDR3 nucleotides are TGTGCCAGCAGCTTAGAGGCCAGGGCTAACCAAGAGACCCAGTACTTC.

The chain combines TRBV20-1 with TRBJ1-1, with D maybe TRBD1 (6 bases). V was cut by 1 base and J by 2 bases, with 17 bases left in between. The CDR3 length is 16 residues. In germline, CDR1 is DFQATT, CDR2 SNEGSKA (reference sequence). CDR3 bases: TGCAGTGCTAGAGGTGACCAGGACAGACACAACACTGAAGCTTTCTTT. Amino acid sequence: CSARGDQDRHNTEAFF.

V and J are TRBV11-2 and TRBJ2-2; no clear D. Germline CDR1 SGHAT, CDR2 FQNNGV. V was shortened by 4 bases and J by 3 bases, with 12 bases between the two germline ends. CDR3 length: 15 amino acids. The CDR3: CASSWTRMDTGELFF. The CDR3 DNA sequence: TGTGCCAGCAGCTGGACCCGTATGGACACCGGGGAGCTGTTTTTT.